This TCR beta chain was identified in a study of blood T cell repertoires in COVID-19. Study background: Specimens from acute and convalescent COVID-19 originated in the United States, Italy and Spain.

As for this clone: The same CDR3 also results from other DNA sequences found in this sample.

Generated by immunoSEQ multiplex PCR, the TCRdb table keeps only in-frame clones and is missing some. There are approximately 260,000 clones in the sample; around 80% occur only once, and approximately 4% lies in the top ten. V lost 7 bases, J lost 1 base, and 3 bases stayed unmatched. This CDR3 comprises 14 residues. The V gene's germline CDR1 is MNHEY and CDR2 SVGAGI. Everyone who took part was roughly 18 to 89 years old, and they came from 20 to 25 US areas. This TCR derives from a young man with acute COVID-19. The sample consisted of PBMCs or T cells enriched from blood (not recorded which). The chain employs TRBV6-5 and TRBJ2-2; 7 nucleotides line up with TRBD2. This CDR3 is CASNGGGNTGELFF. In nucleotides, the CDR3 is TGTGCCAGCAATGGGGGGGGGAACACCGGGGAGCTGTTTTTT.